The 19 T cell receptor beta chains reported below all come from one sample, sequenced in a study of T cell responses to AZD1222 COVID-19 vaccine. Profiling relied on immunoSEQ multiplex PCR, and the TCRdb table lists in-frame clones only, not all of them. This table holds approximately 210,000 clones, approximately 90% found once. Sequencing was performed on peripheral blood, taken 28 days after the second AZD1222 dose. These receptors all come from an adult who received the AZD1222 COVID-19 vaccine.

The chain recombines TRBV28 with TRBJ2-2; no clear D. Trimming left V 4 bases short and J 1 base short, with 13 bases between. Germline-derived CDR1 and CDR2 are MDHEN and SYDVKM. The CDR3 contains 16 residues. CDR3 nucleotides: TGTGCCAGCAGTTCGACCCCTTTTGGGAACACCGGGGAGCTGTTTTTT. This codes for CASSSTPFGNTGELFF.

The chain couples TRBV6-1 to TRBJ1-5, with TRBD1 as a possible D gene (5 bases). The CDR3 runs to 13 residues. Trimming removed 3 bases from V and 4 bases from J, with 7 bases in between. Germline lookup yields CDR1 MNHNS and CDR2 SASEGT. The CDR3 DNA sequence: TGTGCCAGCAGTGAGAGGGGTAATCAGCCCCAGCATTTT. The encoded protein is CASSERGNQPQHF.

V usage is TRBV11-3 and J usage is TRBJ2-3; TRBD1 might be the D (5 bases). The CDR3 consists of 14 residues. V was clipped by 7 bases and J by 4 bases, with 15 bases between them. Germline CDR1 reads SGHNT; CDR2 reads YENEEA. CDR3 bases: TGTGCCAGCACCTACCCCCAGGGTGCAGATACGCAGTATTTT. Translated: CASTYPQGADTQYF.

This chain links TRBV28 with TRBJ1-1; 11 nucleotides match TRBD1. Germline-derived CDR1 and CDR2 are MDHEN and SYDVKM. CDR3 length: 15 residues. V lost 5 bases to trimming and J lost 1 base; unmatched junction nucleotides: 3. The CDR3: CASSGQGAGNTEAFF. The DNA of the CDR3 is TGTGCCAGCAGTGGACAGGGGGCGGGGAACACTGAAGCTTTCTTT.

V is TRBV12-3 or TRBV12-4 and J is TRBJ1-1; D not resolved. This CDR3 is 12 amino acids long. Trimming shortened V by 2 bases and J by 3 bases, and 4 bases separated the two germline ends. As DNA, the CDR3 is TGTGCCAGCAGTTTATCTTACACTGAAGCTTTCTTT. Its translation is CASSLSYTEAFF.

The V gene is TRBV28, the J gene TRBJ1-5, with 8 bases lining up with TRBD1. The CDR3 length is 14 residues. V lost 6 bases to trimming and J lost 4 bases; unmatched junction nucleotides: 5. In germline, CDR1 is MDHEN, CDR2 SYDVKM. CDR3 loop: CASRDRVINQPQHF. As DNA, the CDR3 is TGTGCCAGCAGGGACAGGGTTATAAATCAGCCCCAGCATTTT.

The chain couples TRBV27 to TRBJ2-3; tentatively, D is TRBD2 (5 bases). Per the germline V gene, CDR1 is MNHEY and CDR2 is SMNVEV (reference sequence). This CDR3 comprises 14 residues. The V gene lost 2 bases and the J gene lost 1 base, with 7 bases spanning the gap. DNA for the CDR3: TGTGCCAGCAGTTTAAACGGGGGCACAGATACGCAGTATTTT. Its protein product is CASSLNGGTDTQYF.

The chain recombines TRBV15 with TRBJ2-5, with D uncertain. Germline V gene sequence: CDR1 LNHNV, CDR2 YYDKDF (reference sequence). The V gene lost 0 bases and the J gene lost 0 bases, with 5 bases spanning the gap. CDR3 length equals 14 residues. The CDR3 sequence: CATSRDPDQETQYF. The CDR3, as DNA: TGTGCCACCAGCAGAGATCCGGACCAAGAGACCCAGTACTTC.

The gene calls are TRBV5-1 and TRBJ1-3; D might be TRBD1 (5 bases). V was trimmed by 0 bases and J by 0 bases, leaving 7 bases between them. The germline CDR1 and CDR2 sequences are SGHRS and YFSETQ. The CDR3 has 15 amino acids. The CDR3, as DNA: TGCGCCAGCAGCTTGGGAAGGGGCTCTGGAAACACCATATATTTT. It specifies CASSLGRGSGNTIYF.

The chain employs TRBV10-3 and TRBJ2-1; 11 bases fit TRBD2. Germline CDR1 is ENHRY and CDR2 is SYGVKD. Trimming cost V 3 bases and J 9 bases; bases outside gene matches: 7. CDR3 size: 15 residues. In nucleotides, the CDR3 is TGTGCCATCAGTGAAAGTAGCGGGAGGGCCACTGAGCAGTTCTTC. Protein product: CAISESSGRATEQFF.

CDR3 residues: CASSVDGMGSYNSPLHF. DNA for the CDR3: TGTGCCAGCAGCGTAGATGGGATGGGGTCCTATAATTCACCCCTCCACTTT. The chain couples TRBV9 to TRBJ1-6, with D hard to call. Germline lookup yields CDR1 SGDLS and CDR2 YYNGEE. CDR3 length: 17 amino acids. V was pared by 0 bases and J by 1 base, with 11 bases between.

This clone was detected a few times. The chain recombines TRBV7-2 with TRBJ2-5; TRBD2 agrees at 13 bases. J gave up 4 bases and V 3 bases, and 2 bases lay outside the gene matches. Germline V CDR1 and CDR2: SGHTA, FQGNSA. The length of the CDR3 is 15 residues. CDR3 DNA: TGTGCCAGCAGCTTCGGACTAGCGGGAGTAGAGACCCAGTACTTC. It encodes CASSFGLAGVETQYF.

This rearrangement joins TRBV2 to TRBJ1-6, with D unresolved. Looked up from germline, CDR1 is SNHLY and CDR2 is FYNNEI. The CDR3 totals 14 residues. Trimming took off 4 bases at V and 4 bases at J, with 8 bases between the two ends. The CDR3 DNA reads TGTGCCAGCAGTGGGGCGGCTTATAATTCACCCCTCCACTTT. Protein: CASSGAAYNSPLHF.

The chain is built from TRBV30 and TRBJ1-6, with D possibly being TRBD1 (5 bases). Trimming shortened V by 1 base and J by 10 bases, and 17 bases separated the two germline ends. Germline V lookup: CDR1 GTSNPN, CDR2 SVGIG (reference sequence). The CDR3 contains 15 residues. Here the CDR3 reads CAWSAVRGRTSPLHF. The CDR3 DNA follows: TGTGCCTGGAGTGCCGTTCGGGGCAGGACCTCACCCCTCCACTTT. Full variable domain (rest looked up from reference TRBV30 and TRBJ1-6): SQTIHQWPATLVQPVGSPLSLECTVEGTSNPNLYWYRQAAGRGLQLLFYSVGIGQISSEVPQNLSASRPQDRQFILSSKKLLLSDSGFYLCAWSAVRGRTSPLHFGNGTRLTVT.

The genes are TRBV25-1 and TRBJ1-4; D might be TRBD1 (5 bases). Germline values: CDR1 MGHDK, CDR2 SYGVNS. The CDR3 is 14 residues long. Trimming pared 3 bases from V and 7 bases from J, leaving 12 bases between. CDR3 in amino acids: CASSDRAALEKLFF. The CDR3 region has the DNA TGTGCCAGCAGTGACAGGGCGGCTCTTGAAAAACTGTTTTTT.

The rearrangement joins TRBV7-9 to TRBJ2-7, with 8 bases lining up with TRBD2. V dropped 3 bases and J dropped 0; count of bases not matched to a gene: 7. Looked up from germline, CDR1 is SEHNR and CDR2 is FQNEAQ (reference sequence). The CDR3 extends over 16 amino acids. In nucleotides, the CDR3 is TGTGCCAGCAGCTTTATGTCCACTAGCGGCTCCTACGAGCAGTACTTC. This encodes CASSFMSTSGSYEQYF.

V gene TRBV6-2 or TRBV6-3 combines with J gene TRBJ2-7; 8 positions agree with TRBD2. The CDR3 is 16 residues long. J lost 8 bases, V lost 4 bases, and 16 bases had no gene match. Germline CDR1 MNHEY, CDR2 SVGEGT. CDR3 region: CASSSINGLATYKQYF. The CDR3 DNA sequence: TGTGCCAGCAGTTCCATCAACGGACTAGCCACTTACAAGCAGTACTTC.

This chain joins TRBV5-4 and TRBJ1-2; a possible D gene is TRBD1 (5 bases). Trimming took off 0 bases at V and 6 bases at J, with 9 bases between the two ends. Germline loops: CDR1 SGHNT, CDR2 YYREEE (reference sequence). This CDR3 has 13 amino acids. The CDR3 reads CASSLGGADGYTF. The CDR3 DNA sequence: TGTGCCAGCAGCTTGGGGGGCGCGGATGGCTACACCTTC. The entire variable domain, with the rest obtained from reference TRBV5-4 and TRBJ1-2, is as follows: ETGVTQSPTHLIKTRGQQVTLRCSSQSGHNTVSWYQQALGQGPQFIFQYYREEENGRGNFPPRFSGLQFPNYSSELNVNALELDDSALYLCASSLGGADGYTFGSGTRLTVV.

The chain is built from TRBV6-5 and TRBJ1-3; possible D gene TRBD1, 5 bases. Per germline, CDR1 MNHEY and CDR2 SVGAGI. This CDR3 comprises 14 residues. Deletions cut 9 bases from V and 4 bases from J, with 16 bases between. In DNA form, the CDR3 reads TGTGCCAGTCGACCGGGGACTGAGGGAAACACCATATATTTT. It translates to CASRPGTEGNTIYF.